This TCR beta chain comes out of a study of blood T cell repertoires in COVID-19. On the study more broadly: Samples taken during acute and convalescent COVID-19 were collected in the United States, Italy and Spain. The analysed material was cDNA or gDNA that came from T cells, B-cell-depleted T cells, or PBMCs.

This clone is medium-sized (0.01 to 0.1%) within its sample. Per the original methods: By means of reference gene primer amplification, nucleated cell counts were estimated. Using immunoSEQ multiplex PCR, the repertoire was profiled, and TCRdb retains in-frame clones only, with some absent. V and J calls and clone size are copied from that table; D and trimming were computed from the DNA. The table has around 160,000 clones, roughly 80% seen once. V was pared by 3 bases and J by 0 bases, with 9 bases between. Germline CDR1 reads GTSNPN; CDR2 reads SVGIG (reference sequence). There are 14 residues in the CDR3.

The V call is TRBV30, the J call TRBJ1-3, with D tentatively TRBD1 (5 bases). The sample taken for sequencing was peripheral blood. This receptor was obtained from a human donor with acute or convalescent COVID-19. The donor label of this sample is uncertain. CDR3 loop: CAWSWGDSGNTIYF. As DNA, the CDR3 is TGTGCCTGGAGCTGGGGGGACTCTGGAAACACCATATATTTT.